Listed below are T cell receptor beta chains from one sample, sequenced in a study of cytomegalovirus exposure and HLA in healthy donors. The table came from immunoSEQ multiplex PCR; TCRdb's copy has only in-frame clones and leaves some out. The sample carries around 200,000 clones, around 74% recorded once. The sample taken for sequencing was PBMCs. Receptors were obtained from a female donor in good health and CMV-seronegative. CDR3s include the opening cysteine and the closing phenylalanine or tryptophan. The order of the fields is clone size, D gene, V gene, J gene, CDR3 length, CDR3 DNA, CDR3 protein. A D gene is named only where the DNA matches it firmly. Expanded clones are given a class, and other clones once, few, many or no size at all.

-	-	TRBV6-6	TRBJ2-2	15	TGTGCCAGCAGTTACTCGGGACTTTCGACCGGGGAGCTGTTTTTT	CASSYSGLSTGELFF
-	TRBD2	TRBV27	TRBJ2-1	17	TGTGCCAGCAGTTTAAGCCGGGGGGTGGGGGTGAGAAATGAGCAGTTCTTC	CASSLSRGVGVRNEQFF
-	-	TRBV4-3	TRBJ2-2	15	TGCGCCAGCAGCCAAGGACCTGCGGCGACCGGGGAGCTGTTTTTT	CASSQGPAATGELFF
-	-	TRBV30	TRBJ2-3	14	TGCGCCTGGGGACGCGGGGAGAGCACAGATACGCAGTATTTT	CAWGRGESTDTQYF
-	TRBD1	TRBV6-5	TRBJ1-2	12	TGTGCCAGCAGCCAACAGGGGGATGGCTACACCTTC	CASSQQGDGYTF
-	-	TRBV5-1	TRBJ2-7	11	TGCGCCAGCAGCTTGGCCAACGAGCAGTACTTC	CASSLANEQYF
-	-	TRBV28	TRBJ1-5	17	TGTGCCAGCAGTTTCGCGGGCCAGCGAATATACGATCAGCCCCAGCATTTT	CASSFAGQRIYDQPQHF
-	-	TRBV28	TRBJ1-2	14	TGTGCCAGCAGTTTGGGAGGGACGGACTATGGCTACACCTTC	CASSLGGTDYGYTF
-	-	TRBV15	TRBJ1-2	13	TGTGCCACCAGCAGAGATAAGGGAGGTGGCTACACCTTC	CATSRDKGGGYTF
-	TRBD2	TRBV6-1	TRBJ2-4	12	TGTGCCATTGGACTAGCGGCGCTCATTCAGTACTTC	CAIGLAALIQYF
-	-	TRBV11-3	TRBJ2-2	14	TGTGCCAGCAGGCGGGCCATGAACACCGGGGAGCTGTTTTTT	CASRRAMNTGELFF
once	-	TRBV27	TRBJ1-2	15	TGTGCCAGCAGTTTATCGAGGACAGTCAACTATGGCTACACCTTC	CASSLSRTVNYGYTF
-	TRBD1	TRBV11-2	TRBJ1-5	16	TGTGCCAGCAGCTCGGGACAGGGTGGTCCCAATCAGCCCCAGCATTTT	CASSSGQGGPNQPQHF
-	TRBD1	TRBV7-6	TRBJ2-5	13	TGTGCCAGCAGCCGACAGGGTCAAGAGACCCAGTACTTC	CASSRQGQETQYF
-	-	TRBV7-9	TRBJ1-2	16	TGTGCCAGCAGCCCATACGTCAGTGCCGCTAACTATGGCTACACCTTC	CASSPYVSAANYGYTF
-	TRBD1	TRBV7-9	TRBJ1-5	12	TGTTCCAGCAGTCGACAGGGAAGGGCCCAGCATTTT	CSSSRQGRAQHF
-	-	TRBV5-6	TRBJ1-6	15	TGTGCCAGCGGCTCGCGGGGGGGGGCGAGGACACCCCTCCACTTT	CASGSRGGARTPLHF
few	-	TRBV6-5	TRBJ2-6	15	TGTGCCAGCAGTCACCGGGGGTCTGGGGCCAACGTCCTGACTTTC	CASSHRGSGANVLTF
-	-	TRBV19	TRBJ1-6	16	TGTGCCAGTAGTCAACCCACCGCCAGGCGAAATTCGCCCCTCCACTTT	CASSQPTARRNSPLHF
few	TRBD2	TRBV5-4	TRBJ2-2	16	TGTGCCAGCAGTACGGGGGGGCTAGCGCGTGGGAGGGAGCTGTTTTTT	CASSTGGLARGRELFF
-	TRBD1	TRBV5-1	TRBJ2-2	15	TGCGCCAGCAGCCCAAGGACAGGGTTTACCGGGGAGCTGTTTTTT	CASSPRTGFTGELFF
-	-	TRBV7-9	TRBJ2-7	15	TGTGCCAGCAGTCCGCGGACAGACCTCTCCTACGAGCAGTACTTC	CASSPRTDLSYEQYF
-	TRBD1	TRBV7-6	TRBJ2-1	13	TGTGCCAGCAGGGAAGGGACAGGGAAAATAACGTTCTTC	CASREGTGKITFF
-	TRBD1	TRBV15	TRBJ1-4	18	TGTGCCACCAGCAGACAGGGACAGACCTTTGCAACTAATGAAAAACTGTTTTTT	CATSRQGQTFATNEKLFF
-	-	TRBV19	TRBJ2-5	13	TGTGCCAGTAGTATATGGGGCTGGGAGACCCAGTACTTC	CASSIWGWETQYF
-	TRBD2	TRBV11-2	TRBJ2-7	18	TGTGCCAGCAGCTTCCGGACTAGCGGGGGCCTTAGCTCCTACGAGCAGTACTTC	CASSFRTSGGLSSYEQYF
-	-	TRBV10-2	TRBJ1-1	12	TGCGCCAGCAGACCCAGTTACACTGAAGCTTTCTTT	CASRPSYTEAFF
-	-	TRBV14	TRBJ1-1	14	TGTGCCAGCAGCCAAGATCGTTTTACAGGTGAAGCTTTCTTT	CASSQDRFTGEAFF
-	TRBD2	TRBV13	TRBJ2-3	16	TGTGCCAGCAGCTCCTCCGGGACTAGTAAAACAGATACGCAGTATTTT	CASSSSGTSKTDTQYF